This T cell receptor (beta chain) was sequenced during a study of technical replicates of blood from a few donors. V was trimmed by 3 bases and J by 6 bases, leaving 21 bases between them. The CDR3 covers 16 residues. CDR1 SNHLY and CDR2 FYNNEI come from the germline V gene. This clone appeared a single time. The method was immunoSEQ multiplex PCR; TCRdb's version includes in-frame clones alone and lacks a portion of them. The sample consists of 65,000 to 85,000 clones, 85% to 95% of them appearing once. The receptor was isolated from a human donor in good health. Sequenced: T cells isolated from PBMCs. J is TRBJ2-7 and V is TRBV2; tentative D call: TRBD1 (5 bases). The CDR3 spells CASSEKGRVIRSEQYF. The CDR3 bases are TGTGCCAGCAGTGAGAAAGGCAGGGTTATTCGGTCCGAGCAGTACTTC. The variable domain in full, completed from reference TRBV2 and TRBJ2-7, reads EPEVTQTPSHQVTQMGQEVILRCVPISNHLYFYWYRQILGQKVEFLVSFYNNEISEKSEIFDDQFSVERPDGSNFTLKIRSTKLEDSAMYFCASSEKGRVIRSEQYFGPGTRLTVT.